One and the same sample provided the 24 T cell receptor beta chains below, sequenced in a study of CD8 T cells in Susac syndrome. Random-hexamer reverse transcription was applied to about 0.5 to 1 ug RNA. TCRdb fed the immunoSEQ multiplex PCR reads into MiXCR, producing one record per CDR3 protein. The sample lists 140,000 to 150,000 distinct CDR3 sequences, 95% occurring once. What was sequenced was CD4+ T cells from PBMCs. Source of these receptors: a human donor with Susac syndrome.

The chain carries TRBV20-1 and TRBJ2-3; D remains unclear. Per germline, CDR1 DFQATT and CDR2 SNEGSKA (reference sequence). The CDR3 spans 13 residues. Trimming left V 2 bases short and J 4 bases short, with 10 bases between. The CDR3 loop reads CSARYRSADTQYF. The DNA of the CDR3 is TGCAGTGCTAGATACCGCTCCGCAGATACGCAGTATTTT.

The V and J genes are TRBV18 and TRBJ2-7, with D maybe TRBD1 (6 bases). CDR1 is KGHSH and CDR2 is LQKENI in the germline V gene. This CDR3 contains 13 residues. Trimming took off 3 bases at V and 2 bases at J, with 8 bases between the two ends. As DNA, the CDR3 is TGTGCCAGCTCACCCCCAGGGGCCTACGAGCAGTACTTC. Translating gives CASSPPGAYEQYF.

The rearrangement uses TRBV5-1 and TRBJ1-4, with D perhaps TRBD1 (5 bases). In germline, CDR1 is SGHRS, CDR2 YFSETQ. Trimming took off 1 base at V and 8 bases at J, with 9 bases between the two ends. CDR3 length equals 13 residues. The CDR3 loop is CASSLRRGEKLFF. The CDR3 coding sequence is TGCGCCAGCAGCTTGCGGAGGGGCGAAAAACTGTTTTTT.

This chain connects TRBV9 to TRBJ1-1; TRBD1 matches 10 bases. Looked up from germline, CDR1 is SGDLS and CDR2 is YYNGEE. The CDR3 is 15 residues long. V dropped 5 bases and J dropped 2; count of bases not matched to a gene: 6. CDR3 sequence reads: CASSRGTGANTEAFF. The DNA of the CDR3 is TGTGCCAGCAGTCGAGGGACAGGGGCTAACACTGAAGCTTTCTTT.

V is TRBV20-1 and J is TRBJ2-3; D might be TRBD2 (6 bases). Trimming took off 2 bases at V and 3 bases at J, with 12 bases between the two ends. CDR1 is DFQATT, CDR2 SNEGSKA, per germline (reference sequence). This CDR3 has 14 amino acids. CDR3: CSARHAGNTDTQYF. The CDR3 DNA follows: TGCAGTGCTAGACACGCGGGGAATACAGATACGCAGTATTTT.

This chain uses TRBV7-6 with TRBJ2-7; unclear D gene. Germline-derived CDR1 and CDR2 are SGHVS and FNYEAQ. Trimming removed 4 bases at V and 0 bases at J, with 7 bases between. This CDR3 has 13 amino acids. The CDR3 loop reads CASSSYPSYEQYF. CDR3 nucleotide sequence: TGTGCCAGCAGCTCCTACCCCTCCTACGAGCAGTACTTC.

The chain combines TRBV7-9 with TRBJ1-1, with D possibly being TRBD1 (6 bases). Germline lookup yields CDR1 SEHNR and CDR2 FQNEAQ (reference sequence). Trimming took 5 bases from V and 1 from J, leaving 17 bases between them. There are 16 residues in the CDR3. The CDR3 sequence: CASSLRTDRPNTEAFF. CDR3 DNA: TGTGCCAGCAGCCTACGGACAGACAGGCCGAACACTGAAGCTTTCTTT.

The rearrangement uses TRBV12-3 or TRBV12-4 and TRBJ1-6; D is uncertain. V was shortened by 7 bases and J by 6 bases, with 7 bases between the two germline ends. CDR3 size: 12 residues. The CDR3 DNA sequence: TGTGCCAGCACAAGGATTAATTCACCCCTCCACTTT. It is translated as CASTRINSPLHF.

This chain links TRBV5-1 with TRBJ2-2; D remains ambiguous. V shed 5 bases and J shed 3 bases, with 5 bases lying between them. Looked up from germline, CDR1 is SGHRS and CDR2 is YFSETQ. The CDR3 covers 12 residues. The CDR3: CASRFDTGELFF. The CDR3 DNA reads TGCGCCAGCAGATTTGACACCGGGGAGCTGTTTTTT. Full variable domain (remainder filled in from reference TRBV5-1 and TRBJ2-2): KAGVTQTPRYLIKTRGQQVTLSCSPISGHRSVSWYQQTPGQGLQFLFEYFSETQRNKGNFPGRFSGRQFSNSRSEMNVSTLELGDSALYLCASRFDTGELFFGEGSRLTVL.

The chain couples TRBV12-3 or TRBV12-4 to TRBJ2-7, with 10 bases fitting TRBD2. The CDR3 loop spans 15 amino acids. J was trimmed by 6 bases and V by 7 bases; bases with no gene match: 12. CDR3 region: CASTLSGGAFGEQYF. CDR3 sequence (DNA): TGTGCCAGCACCCTAAGCGGGGGGGCCTTCGGCGAGCAGTACTTC.

V is TRBV29-1 and J is TRBJ1-2; tentative D call: TRBD1 (5 bases). Germline V gene sequence: CDR1 SQVTM, CDR2 ANQGSEA. The CDR3 has 13 residues. Trimming removed 0 bases at V and 6 bases at J, with 11 bases between. In nucleotides, the CDR3 is TGCAGCGTTGAAGATTCGGCAGGGCATGGCTACACCTTC. Its protein is CSVEDSAGHGYTF. The entire variable domain, with the rest obtained from reference TRBV29-1 and TRBJ1-2, is as follows: SAVISQKPSRDICQRGTSLTIQCQVDSQVTMMFWYRQQPGQSLTLIATANQGSEATYESGFVIDKFPISRPNLTFSTLTVSNMSPEDSSIYLCSVEDSAGHGYTFGSGTRLTVV.

The V and J genes are TRBV12-3 or TRBV12-4 and TRBJ1-1; a possible D gene is TRBD1 (5 bases). The CDR3 covers 13 residues. V shed 11 bases and J shed 2 bases, with 15 bases lying between them. The DNA of the CDR3 is TGTGCCGGAAGCGGTGGGGGTAACACTGAAGCTTTCTTT. Its protein product is CAGSGGGNTEAFF.

V and J are TRBV5-1 and TRBJ2-6; a weak D match, TRBD2 (6 bases). Germline V gene sequence: CDR1 SGHRS, CDR2 YFSETQ. The CDR3 covers 16 residues. Trimming shortened V by 3 bases and J by 3 bases, and 13 bases separated the two germline ends. The CDR3: CASSSMAGNGANVLTF. The CDR3 DNA reads as TGCGCCAGCAGCTCGATGGCGGGGAATGGGGCCAACGTCCTGACTTTC.

This chain uses TRBV28 with TRBJ2-7, with D maybe TRBD1 (6 bases). Germline V gives CDR1 MDHEN, CDR2 SYDVKM. Trimming took 8 bases from V and 6 from J, leaving 14 bases between them. The CDR3 has 12 amino acids. CDR3 sequence: CASLQETGEQYF. The CDR3, as DNA: TGTGCCAGCCTGCAAGAGACAGGCGAGCAGTACTTC.

The V call is TRBV20-1, the J call TRBJ2-1, with 11 bases identical to TRBD2. This CDR3 comprises 12 residues. Germline V gives CDR1 DFQATT, CDR2 SNEGSKA (reference sequence). In DNA form, the CDR3 reads TGCAGCGCCGGGACTAGCGGCAATGAGCAGTTCTTC. It specifies CSAGTSGNEQFF.

This chain uses TRBV28 with TRBJ1-2; a weak D match, TRBD1 (6 bases). The germline V and J ends were trimmed by 2 bases and 8 bases, with 9 bases remaining between them. The CDR3 length is 12 residues. The V gene's germline CDR1 is MDHEN and CDR2 SYDVKM. The CDR3 spells CASSLNREGYTF. The CDR3 DNA follows: TGTGCCAGCAGTTTAAACAGGGAGGGCTACACCTTC.

CDR3 protein: CASSHYPGQGSNTEAFF. CDR3 in DNA: TGCGCCAGCAGCCACTATCCGGGACAGGGCTCGAACACTGAAGCTTTCTTT. The chain links TRBV4-1 to TRBJ1-1; the match to TRBD1 covers 9 bases. The V and J ends lost 3 bases and 1 base, in that order; junction bases with no gene match: 9. The germline V gene has CDR1 MGHRA and CDR2 YSYEKL. The CDR3 is 17 amino acids.

The chain carries TRBV6-6 and TRBJ2-5; 9 bases map to TRBD2. This CDR3 contains 11 residues. Germline CDR1 and CDR2: MNHNY and SVGAGI (reference sequence). V gave up 11 bases and J gave up 4 bases; unmatched junction bases: 2. CDR3 residues: CAGGGAETQYF. DNA for the CDR3: TGTGCCGGCGGGGGGGCAGAGACCCAGTACTTC.

The chain uses TRBV29-1 and TRBJ2-1; weak D call: TRBD1 (6 bases). CDR1 is SQVTM, CDR2 ANQGSEA, per germline. V dropped 3 bases and J dropped 9 bases, with 21 bases sitting between them. The CDR3 covers 15 residues. CDR3 protein: CSVDVTGNEYSEQFF. The DNA of the CDR3 is TGCAGCGTTGACGTAACAGGGAACGAATATAGTGAGCAGTTCTTC.

The chain has TRBV24-1 and TRBJ1-2; D gene unclear. In germline, CDR1 is KGHDR, CDR2 SFDVKD. CDR3 length: 15 residues. V was cut by 8 bases and J by 4 bases, with 19 bases left in between. CDR3 loop: CATKDRLRRRYGYTF. CDR3 DNA: TGTGCCACCAAGGATAGGCTACGCCGGCGCTATGGCTACACCTTC.

J is TRBJ2-6 and V is TRBV19; TRBD2 aligns across 12 bases. The ends lost 10 bases at V and 1 base at J; junction bases unmatched: 5. In germline, CDR1 is LNHDA, CDR2 SQIVND (reference sequence). This CDR3 comprises 16 residues. CDR3 loop: CATKTSGRSGANVLTF. CDR3 DNA: TGTGCCACTAAGACTAGCGGGAGATCTGGGGCCAACGTCCTGACTTTC.

V and J are TRBV6-5 and TRBJ1-6; no reliable D call. The CDR3 has 13 amino acids. Germline V lookup: CDR1 MNHEY, CDR2 SVGAGI. V lost 2 bases, J lost 7 bases, and 6 bases lay in between. CDR3 coding DNA: TGTGCCAGCAGTTACGGGATCAATTCACCCCTCCACTTT. Its translation is CASSYGINSPLHF.

The rearrangement joins TRBV5-4 to TRBJ2-7; either TRBD1 or TRBD2 may supply D (5 bases each). The length of the CDR3 is 15 residues. V lost 0 bases and J lost 0, with 10 bases in between. Germline V lookup: CDR1 SGHNT, CDR2 YYREEE (reference sequence). CDR3 amino acids: CASSLDGALSYEQYF. For the CDR3, the DNA is TGTGCCAGCAGCTTGGACGGGGCCCTCTCCTACGAGCAGTACTTC.

J is TRBJ1-1 and V is TRBV25-1; possible D gene TRBD1, 5 bases. Trimming took 4 bases from V and 9 from J, leaving 18 bases between them. This CDR3 has 14 amino acids. Germline assignment: CDR1 MGHDK and CDR2 SYGVNS. The CDR3 bases are TGTGCCAGCAGTGGCCGGCCAACAACAGGAAAAGCTTTCTTT. This sequence encodes CASSGRPTTGKAFF.